This paragraph reports one T cell receptor (beta chain). Its cognate antigen has yet to be identified. This may be a read error, as it is one base from a much larger clone. This specimen belongs to a study of metastatic and nonmetastatic thyroid tumors (dated by TCRdb to the early 2020s). Broadly, across the study: The researchers compared repertoires between peripheral blood samples and tumor or nodule tissue samples from patients with malignant or benign thyroid disease. On the study overall, not on this receptor specifically: In both blood and tumor samples, malignant tumors were reported to have significantly higher TCR beta diversity than benign nodules.

Receptors were amplified or captured by PCR. The listed sequencing device is Illumina HiSeq 4000. High-throughput sequencing was used to profile the TCR beta-chain CDR3 region of every patient. The authors processed their data as follows. A classifier to discriminate distant-metastatic papillary thyroid cancer patients was built from CDR3 differences across clinicopathological groups. The Shannon index was used to assess repertoire diversity, and the Morisita-Horn index was used to assess tumor-blood repertoire similarity. Using fastp at Q25 and MiXCR, TCRdb reprocessed the public reads and kept productive beta chains. For this entry, the V and J calls and clone size follow TCRdb and not the study's own pipeline. A total of more than 70,000 clones appear in this sample, roughly 8.6% of them only once. Roughly 10% of the sample is taken by the ten largest. None of the patients had been given any treatment before thyroid surgery. The study retrospectively analysed patient clinical samples collected from about 2012 to 2018 using T-cell receptor beta sequencing.

Sequencing was done on a sample of blood. The receptor was derived from a female donor with papillary thyroid cancer or a benign thyroid nodule (not recorded which). Some clones in this sample may be carry-over from other donors' samples.

The CDR3 region reads CASSLLPGQNTEAFF. The sequence in DNA is TGTGCCAGCAGCCTCCTCCCGGGGCAGAACACTGAAGCTTTCTTT. This sequence uses TRBV7-3 and TRBJ1-1; TRBD1 is possibly the D segment (5 matching bases). For CDR1 and CDR2, the germline V gene lists SGHTA and FQGTGA. The V and J ends are trimmed by 5 bases and 1 base, leaving 14 bases between them. From the cysteine up to the phenylalanine, the CDR3 has a length of 15 residues. The CDR3 DNA has 45 bases and is translated from base 1.